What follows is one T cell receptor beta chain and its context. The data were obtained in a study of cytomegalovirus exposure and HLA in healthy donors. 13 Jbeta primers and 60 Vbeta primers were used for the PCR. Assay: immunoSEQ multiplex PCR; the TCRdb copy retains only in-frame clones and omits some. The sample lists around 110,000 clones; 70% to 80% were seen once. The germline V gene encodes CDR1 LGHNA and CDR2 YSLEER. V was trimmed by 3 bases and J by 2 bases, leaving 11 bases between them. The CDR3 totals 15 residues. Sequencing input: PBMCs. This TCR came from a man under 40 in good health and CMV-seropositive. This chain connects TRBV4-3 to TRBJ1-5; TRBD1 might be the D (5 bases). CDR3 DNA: TGCGCCAGCAGCCACTACAGGTTGGGCAATCAGCCCCAGCATTTT. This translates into CASSHYRLGNQPQHF.